This TCR beta chain comes out of a study of blood T cell repertoires in COVID-19 (dated by TCRdb to about 2020). In terms of the full investigation: Samples covering the acute and convalescent phases of COVID-19 were provided by collaborators in the United States, Italy and Spain. The prospective study material was composed of cDNA or gDNA derived from T cells, B-cell-depleted T cells, or PBMCs. The dataset comprised deeply sampled blood TCRbeta repertoires from subjects exposed to, actively infected with, or recovered from COVID-19. A freely available public database, intended as a resource for researchers studying the immune response to SARS-CoV-2, is where the repertoires were released. Samples came from the ongoing ImmuneRACE study (first 160 participants) plus 1,254 subjects from 6 global collaborators. Nearly every sample came with metadata listing a de-identified subject ID, COVID-19 status, age in years and sex. Where HLA class I and class II types were available, the types were taken from metadata supplied by the sample provider, not from assay-based typing.

Participants in the prospective study were enrolled through a virtual design, were aged roughly 18 to 90 years, and lived in about two dozen United States geographic areas. Cohort assignment in the prospective study relied on participant-reported clinical history from a screening survey and a study questionnaire. Recovered participants in ImmuneRACE Cohort 3 were defined by two consecutive negative NP/OP PCR tests, clearance by a healthcare professional, or resolution of symptoms. Mobile phlebotomists in the prospective study collected whole blood, serum and a nasopharyngeal or oropharyngeal swab from every participant. Additional blood draws and questionnaires over an approximately two-month period could optionally be provided by prospective study participants. Before DNA extraction, prospective study blood samples were shipped either frozen or at room temperature. TCRbeta CDR3 regions were amplified from genomic DNA by means of the immunoSEQ Assay, a bias-controlled multiplex PCR. For the original study's pipeline: Within the assay, amplification of reference gene primers was used to estimate how many nucleated cells each sample contained. To quantify the absolute abundance of each unique TCRbeta CDR3 rearrangement, sequence reads were collapsed and filtered. Productive Simpson clonality was computed per sample as the square root of Simpson's diversity index over productive rearrangements. What TCRdb holds here is the immuneACCESS table cut down to in-frame rearrangements. Part of the clones is not present; checked against another copy, under half of the missing clones reflect an unresolved V gene, and the others are unexplained. Clonal size and the V and J genes are those of that table, whereas D and trimming came from the DNA. A total of roughly 160,000 clones appear in this sample, around 80% of them only once. 3% to 4% of the sample goes to the ten largest clones.

Findings and caveats that apply to the study as a whole: The amount of clinical and demographic metadata varied by source and participant and was provided uncurated.

About this clone: No antigen is known for it. Base qualities are not at hand, and no much larger clone is one base apart.

Trimming accounts for 3 bases at V and 8 bases at J, while the number of junction bases matched to no gene is 5. The CDR3 spans 13 residues, from the cysteine through the phenylalanine. Left in the record is the CDR3 DNA by itself, 39 bases read in frame from the first base. The clonotype originates from a woman aged 60-70 years who had recovered from COVID-19. Sequenced material: PBMCs or T cells enriched from blood (not recorded which). Rearrangement joined TRBV12-3 or TRBV12-4 to TRBJ1-1, with TRBD1 matching 8 junction bases. The base sequence is TGTGCCAGCAGTTTTGTCGGACAGGGCGAAGCTTTCTTT. It encodes CASSFVGQGEAFF.